This TCR beta chain was retrieved from a study of blood T cells in healthy people across ages. Next came a second PCR, run for about 7 to 12 cycles, which used a sample-barcoded 5' primer along with a J-beta primer mix. From the 5' RACE reads, TCRdb called clonotypes with MiXCR, one entry per CDR3 protein. The sample shows 1,800,000 or so distinct CDR3 sequences, approximately 39% of them seen only once. V was clipped by 0 bases and J by 10 bases, with 17 bases between them. Germline CDR1 SGHRS, CDR2 YFSETQ. There are 15 residues in the CDR3. V is TRBV5-1 and J is TRBJ2-1, with D unclear. This TCR derives from a human donor in good health. Sequences were obtained from blood. In nucleotides, the CDR3 is TGCGCCAGCAGCTTGGCCTTTACGGGCCCTAGGGAGCAGTTCTTC. Translation: CASSLAFTGPREQFF.